Listed below are T cell receptor beta chains from one sample, sequenced in a study of cytomegalovirus exposure and HLA in healthy donors. Produced via immunoSEQ multiplex PCR; TCRdb's table is partial and in-frame only. The sample holds about 25,000 clones, nearly 80% seen once. The sample comprised PBMCs. The receptors shown here come from a male donor in good health and CMV-seronegative. The CDR3 runs from the conserved cysteine through the conserved F or W. Each record gives: CDR3 protein, J gene, CDR3 length, V gene.

CDR3 protein: CASCGEYGALTQYF
J gene: TRBJ2-5
CDR3 length: 14
V gene: TRBV27

CDR3 protein: CASSQDAGTGGNTIYF
J gene: TRBJ1-3
CDR3 length: 16
V gene: TRBV4-2

CDR3 protein: CASSLAVVSAGDTEAFF
J gene: TRBJ1-1
CDR3 length: 17
V gene: TRBV5-5

CDR3 protein: CASSPWDTETEAFF
J gene: TRBJ1-1
CDR3 length: 14
V gene: TRBV5-1

CDR3 protein: CASRGTGFSGANVLTF
J gene: TRBJ2-6
CDR3 length: 16
V gene: TRBV18

CDR3 protein: CASSLDFYGYTF
J gene: TRBJ1-2
CDR3 length: 12
V gene: TRBV5-4

CDR3 protein: CASSEGTGVISTDTQYF
J gene: TRBJ2-3
CDR3 length: 17
V gene: TRBV25-1

CDR3 protein: CASSPTPGLATDTQYF
J gene: TRBJ2-3
CDR3 length: 16
V gene: TRBV4-3

CDR3 protein: CASSGRSLNTGELFF
J gene: TRBJ2-2
CDR3 length: 15
V gene: TRBV7-2

CDR3 protein: CASSYTFFSDEQFF
J gene: TRBJ2-1
CDR3 length: 14
V gene: TRBV6-6

CDR3 protein: CASSLWSGGENIQYF
J gene: TRBJ2-4
CDR3 length: 15
V gene: TRBV11-2

CDR3 protein: CASQKPGQGPYIRNIQYF
J gene: TRBJ2-4
CDR3 length: 18
V gene: TRBV7-3

CDR3 protein: CASSQTLGGTQYF
J gene: TRBJ2-5
CDR3 length: 13
V gene: TRBV4-3

CDR3 protein: CAISSGVTDTQYF
J gene: TRBJ2-3
CDR3 length: 13
V gene: TRBV10-3

CDR3 protein: CASSSHGLAGGETQYF
J gene: TRBJ2-5
CDR3 length: 16
V gene: TRBV28

CDR3 protein: CASSQGRESSPLHF
J gene: TRBJ1-6
CDR3 length: 14
V gene: TRBV14

CDR3 protein: CASSPVSGVGFYNEQFF
J gene: TRBJ2-1
CDR3 length: 17
V gene: TRBV5-4

CDR3 protein: CASSPGTGDPYEQYF
J gene: TRBJ2-7
CDR3 length: 15
V gene: TRBV6-5

CDR3 protein: CASSLGDRVQEQYF
J gene: TRBJ2-5
CDR3 length: 14
V gene: TRBV28

CDR3 protein: CASSLWLAYTGELFF
J gene: TRBJ2-2
CDR3 length: 15
V gene: TRBV27

CDR3 protein: CASSLGETTEAFF
J gene: TRBJ1-1
CDR3 length: 13
V gene: TRBV5-4

CDR3 protein: CATSRTGTGGDEQFF
J gene: TRBJ2-1
CDR3 length: 15
V gene: TRBV15

CDR3 protein: CASTGRKYSNQPQHF
J gene: TRBJ1-5
CDR3 length: 15
V gene: TRBV19

CDR3 protein: CASGLTGRGSGELFF
J gene: TRBJ2-2
CDR3 length: 15
V gene: TRBV6-1

CDR3 protein: CASSDIAGGLGPITDTQYF
J gene: TRBJ2-3
CDR3 length: 19
V gene: TRBV6-1

CDR3 protein: CASTDRGGPATQYF
J gene: TRBJ2-3
CDR3 length: 14
V gene: TRBV19

CDR3 protein: CASSEVGGQLNTEAFF
J gene: TRBJ1-1
CDR3 length: 16
V gene: TRBV2

CDR3 protein: CASLPVPSGRSEQFF
J gene: TRBJ2-1
CDR3 length: 15
V gene: TRBV28

CDR3 protein: CASSWLAGGTNTGELFF
J gene: TRBJ2-2
CDR3 length: 17
V gene: TRBV5-1

CDR3 protein: CASTLGTGYGNQPQHF
J gene: TRBJ1-5
CDR3 length: 16
V gene: TRBV28

CDR3 protein: CASQLAGGLETQYF
J gene: TRBJ2-5
CDR3 length: 14
V gene: TRBV5-4

CDR3 protein: CASSPYERSYEQYF
J gene: TRBJ2-7
CDR3 length: 14
V gene: TRBV27

CDR3 protein: CSVVRGREQYF
J gene: TRBJ2-7
CDR3 length: 11
V gene: TRBV29-1

CDR3 protein: CASSLGLGGTGSDTQYF
J gene: TRBJ2-3
CDR3 length: 17
V gene: TRBV13

CDR3 protein: CASSRDRRDQPQHF
J gene: TRBJ1-5
CDR3 length: 14
V gene: TRBV28

CDR3 protein: CASTSRGGPNTQYF
J gene: TRBJ2-3
CDR3 length: 14
V gene: TRBV2

CDR3 protein: CASSDGAGGADTQYF
J gene: TRBJ2-3
CDR3 length: 15
V gene: TRBV6-4

CDR3 protein: CASSSSGGVLDTQYF
J gene: TRBJ2-3
CDR3 length: 15
V gene: TRBV28

CDR3 protein: CASSYLGDRDNEQFF
J gene: TRBJ2-1
CDR3 length: 15
V gene: TRBV6-5

CDR3 protein: CASSPPLLREVTEAFF
J gene: TRBJ1-1
CDR3 length: 16
V gene: TRBV18

CDR3 protein: CASSVGLGAGGVSGQFF
J gene: TRBJ2-1
CDR3 length: 17
V gene: TRBV9

CDR3 protein: CAWTRITGTGGTREQYF
J gene: TRBJ2-7
CDR3 length: 17
V gene: TRBV30

CDR3 protein: CASSLAGTGEGYGYTF
J gene: TRBJ1-2
CDR3 length: 16
V gene: TRBV7-2

CDR3 protein: CASSVGQGEDEQYF
J gene: TRBJ2-7
CDR3 length: 14
V gene: TRBV9

CDR3 protein: CASRTSEAYEQYF
J gene: TRBJ2-7
CDR3 length: 13
V gene: TRBV19

CDR3 protein: CASSQGTGAGNTIYF
J gene: TRBJ1-3
CDR3 length: 15
V gene: TRBV4-2

CDR3 protein: CAWSVGTGDMNTEAFF
J gene: TRBJ1-1
CDR3 length: 16
V gene: TRBV30

CDR3 protein: CASSATGEEEKLFF
J gene: TRBJ1-4
CDR3 length: 14
V gene: TRBV25-1

CDR3 protein: CASSQTGEGGQPQHF
J gene: TRBJ1-5
CDR3 length: 15
V gene: TRBV4-1

CDR3 protein: CASRKRGLAGGRETQYF
J gene: TRBJ2-5
CDR3 length: 17
V gene: TRBV2

CDR3 protein: CASSHSTGDSTDTQYF
J gene: TRBJ2-3
CDR3 length: 16
V gene: TRBV21-1